This paragraph reports one T cell receptor beta chain. The entry originates in a study of blood T cell repertoires in COVID-19. Across the study: Material from acute and convalescent COVID-19 was sourced from the United States, Italy and Spain.

Clones were sequenced by immunoSEQ multiplex PCR, and TCRdb holds only the in-frame ones, with some missing. The repertoire holds over 65,000 clones, with 86% as singletons. V lost 0 bases to trimming and J lost 1 base, with 9 bases between them. CDR1 is LGHNA, CDR2 YNFKEQ, per germline. The CDR3 runs to 16 residues. The source is a man between 50 and 59 years old with active or convalescent COVID-19. Sequenced: peripheral blood. The genes are TRBV4-2 and TRBJ2-2; perhaps TRBD2 as D (5 bases). The CDR3 DNA reads TGTGCCAGCAGCCAAGATCGAGCGGAGAACACCGGGGAGCTGTTTTTT. Amino acids: CASSQDRAENTGELFF.